This section outlines one T cell receptor (beta chain) sequence together with its context. The record originates from a study of blood T cell repertoires in COVID-19. In germline, CDR1 is SGDLS, CDR2 YYNGEE. The ends lost 8 bases at V and 3 bases at J; junction bases unmatched: 4. The CDR3 contains 14 residues. Living in 24 US areas, the participants were between roughly 18 and 95 years of age. Self-reported history from a screening survey and questionnaire set each donor's cohort. The assay was immunoSEQ multiplex PCR, and TCRdb's table has in-frame clones only and misses some. This table has approximately 270,000 clones, just under 90% appearing once.

This chain links TRBV9 with TRBJ2-2; 10 nucleotides agree with TRBD2. The material sequenced was PBMCs or T cells enriched from blood (not recorded which). The receptor comes from a woman aged 55 to 70 who had recovered from COVID-19. CDR3 loop: CASKREGYTGELFF. CDR3 bases: TGTGCCAGTAAGCGGGAGGGGTACACCGGGGAGCTGTTTTTT.